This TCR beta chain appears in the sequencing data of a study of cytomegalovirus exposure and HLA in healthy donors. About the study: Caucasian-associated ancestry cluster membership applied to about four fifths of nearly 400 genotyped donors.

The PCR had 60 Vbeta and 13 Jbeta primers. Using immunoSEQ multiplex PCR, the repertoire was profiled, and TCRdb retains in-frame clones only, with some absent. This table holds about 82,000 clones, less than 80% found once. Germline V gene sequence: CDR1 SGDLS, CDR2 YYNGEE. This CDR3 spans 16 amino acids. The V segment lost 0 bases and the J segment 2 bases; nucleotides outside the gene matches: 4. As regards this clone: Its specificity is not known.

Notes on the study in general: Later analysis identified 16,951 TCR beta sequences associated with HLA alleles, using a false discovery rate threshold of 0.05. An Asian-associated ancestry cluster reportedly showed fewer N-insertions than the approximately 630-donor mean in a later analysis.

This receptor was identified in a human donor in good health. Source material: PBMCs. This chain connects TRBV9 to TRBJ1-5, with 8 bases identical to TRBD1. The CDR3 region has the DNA TGTGCCAGCAGCGTAGGTCCGGGACAGGGCAATCAGCCCCAGCATTTT. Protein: CASSVGPGQGNQPQHF.